This T cell receptor (beta chain) was documented in a study of neurological immune-mediated disorders. The time point denotes: longitudinal time-point 2. This clonotype was recorded at least ten times. TCRdb fed the 5' RACE reads into MiXCR, producing one record per CDR3 protein. The sample records about 90,000 distinct CDR3 sequences, about 13% being singletons. The CDR3 consists of 14 residues. V shed 2 bases, J shed 6 bases, and the junction held 4 bases outside the gene matches. Per germline, CDR1 MNHEY and CDR2 SVGAGI. This clonotype originated in a female donor with HTLV-1-associated myelopathy (HAM/TSP). The rearrangement uses TRBV6-5 and TRBJ2-7; 10 bases are shared with TRBD1. Sequences were obtained from PBMCs. The CDR3 loop reads CASSYGTGVREQYF. DNA for the CDR3: TGTGCCAGCAGTTACGGGACAGGGGTCCGCGAGCAGTACTTC.